These T cell receptor beta chains were read from a single sample in a study of blood T cell repertoires in COVID-19. Some clones are missing from TCRdb's copy, which holds only in-frame ones; the method was immunoSEQ multiplex PCR. Of over 200,000 clones in the sample, 88% were seen once. Sequences were obtained from PBMCs or T cells enriched from blood (not recorded which). The origin of the receptors is a woman in her 30s who had been exposed to COVID-19. Both conserved end residues are part of each CDR3. The order of the fields is J gene, V gene, clone size, D gene, CDR3 DNA, CDR3 protein. D genes are given only for firm matches. Not all rows give a size; the values are once, few, many and, for expanded clones, a class.

J: TRBJ1-2; V: TRBV2; size: .; D: TRBD1; DNA: TGTGCCAGCAGGGACAGGGGCTATGGCTACACCTTC; CDR3: CASRDRGYGYTF
J: TRBJ2-4; V: TRBV27; size: .; D: TRBD1; DNA: TGTGCCAGCAGCCTAGGGGCCAGGGGGAACATTCAGTACTTC; CDR3: CASSLGARGNIQYF
J: TRBJ2-7; V: TRBV1; size: .; D: .; DNA: TGCACCAGCAGCCACCTCCCCAGGACTAGCGGGAGACTTTACGAGCAGTACTTC; CDR3: CTSSHLPRTSGRLYEQYF
J: TRBJ2-3; V: TRBV5-1; size: once; D: .; DNA: TGCGCCAGCAGCTTGGCCCAACTGAGGGATACGCAGTATTTT; CDR3: CASSLAQLRDTQYF
J: TRBJ2-7; V: TRBV10-3; size: .; D: .; DNA: TGTGCCATCACCGCCGGAGAGGGGGCCTACGAGCAGTACTTC; CDR3: CAITAGEGAYEQYF
J: TRBJ2-1; V: TRBV6-5; size: few; D: TRBD2; DNA: TGTGCCAGCAGTCCTGGGACTAGCGGGAGGGATGAGCAGTTCTTC; CDR3: CASSPGTSGRDEQFF
J: TRBJ2-7; V: TRBV6-6; size: .; D: .; DNA: TGTGCCACAGTTGACAGCGCCCGTCTGACCTACGAGCAGTACTTC; CDR3: CATVDSARLTYEQYF
J: TRBJ2-5; V: TRBV7-9; size: .; D: .; DNA: TGTGCCAGCAGCTCCGCAGCGGGCCAAGAGACCCAGTACTTC; CDR3: CASSSAAGQETQYF
J: TRBJ2-1; V: TRBV10-3; size: once; D: TRBD2; DNA: TGTGCCATCAGTGAATCGGCGGGAGGGCTGGTGGGGCAGTTCTTC; CDR3: CAISESAGGLVGQFF
J: TRBJ2-2; V: TRBV19; size: .; D: .; DNA: TGTGCCAGTAGTATGGCTAACAGCCTGAACACCGGGGAGCTGTTTTTT; CDR3: CASSMANSLNTGELFF
J: TRBJ1-4; V: TRBV2; size: .; D: TRBD1; DNA: TGTGCCAGCAGGTCACCGGGACAGGGCTTATGGAAACTGTTTTTT; CDR3: CASRSPGQGLWKLFF
J: TRBJ2-2; V: TRBV28; size: .; D: TRBD1; DNA: TGTGCCAGCAGTTTAGCCGGGACAGGGATTTCCGGGGAGCTGTTTTTT; CDR3: CASSLAGTGISGELFF
J: TRBJ2-5; V: TRBV28; size: .; D: TRBD2; DNA: TGTGCCAGCAGCCCTGGGGGGGACCAAGAGACCCAGTACTTC; CDR3: CASSPGGDQETQYF
J: TRBJ2-3; V: TRBV19; size: .; D: .; DNA: TGTGCCAGTAAGTCGGTAGCGGCTAGCACAGATACGCAGTATTTT; CDR3: CASKSVAASTDTQYF
J: TRBJ2-7; V: TRBV10-3; size: .; D: TRBD1; DNA: TGTGCCATCAGTGGGGGGACAGGACACTTCGAGCAGTACTTC; CDR3: CAISGGTGHFEQYF
J: TRBJ2-7; V: TRBV2; size: .; D: TRBD2; DNA: TGTGCCACCTCCCTCTCTAGCGGGAGTTTCTACGAGCAGTACTTC; CDR3: CATSLSSGSFYEQYF
J: TRBJ1-2; V: TRBV6-5; size: .; D: .; DNA: TGTGCCAGCAGCTCCGGACCGACAGGCCGCTATGGCTACACCTTC; CDR3: CASSSGPTGRYGYTF
J: TRBJ2-6; V: TRBV3-1/TRBV3-2; size: .; D: .; DNA: TGTGCCAGCAGCCGAACCTGGAGAGTTGGGGCCAACGTCCTGACTTTC; CDR3: CASSRTWRVGANVLTF
J: TRBJ2-7; V: TRBV11-3; size: .; D: TRBD1; DNA: TGTGCCAGCAGCTTAGAGAAGGGACAGTCGTCTGGGGAGCAGTACTTC; CDR3: CASSLEKGQSSGEQYF
J: TRBJ1-1; V: TRBV2; size: .; D: TRBD1; DNA: TGTGCCAGCAGTGAAGCGAGAAGGGGGCAAGGGACTTTCTTT; CDR3: CASSEARRGQGTFF
J: TRBJ2-7; V: TRBV3-1/TRBV3-2; size: .; D: TRBD1; DNA: TGTGCCAGCAGCCAAGAAGGGACAGGGGTTAGCTCCTACGAGCAGTACTTC; CDR3: CASSQEGTGVSSYEQYF
J: TRBJ2-5; V: TRBV3-1/TRBV3-2; size: .; D: .; DNA: TGTGCCAGCAGCCAAAGGTCGGAGGGGCGCAGGGAGACCCAGTACTTC; CDR3: CASSQRSEGRRETQYF
J: TRBJ2-7; V: TRBV28; size: .; D: .; DNA: TGTGCCAGCAGTTGGGGCACGGGCACCGGGCAGTACTTC; CDR3: CASSWGTGTGQYF
J: TRBJ2-5; V: TRBV5-1; size: .; D: TRBD2; DNA: TGCGCCAGCACTCTTGGAAGCGGGAGTAGGGAGACCCAGTACTTC; CDR3: CASTLGSGSRETQYF
J: TRBJ1-6; V: TRBV9; size: .; D: .; DNA: TGTGCCAGCAGTCCTACCCCCGACAGCTCCTATAATTCACCCCTCCACTTT; CDR3: CASSPTPDSSYNSPLHF
J: TRBJ2-2; V: TRBV5-1; size: .; D: TRBD2; DNA: TGCGCCAGCAGCTTGGCCATCCTCGGGGGGGACACCGGGGAGCTGTTTTTT; CDR3: CASSLAILGGDTGELFF
J: TRBJ2-1; V: TRBV7-2; size: .; D: TRBD2; DNA: TGTGCCAGCAGCTTAGGACTAGCGGGAGGGCCCGCCTACAATGAGCAGTTCTTC; CDR3: CASSLGLAGGPAYNEQFF
J: TRBJ1-4; V: TRBV13; size: .; D: TRBD1; DNA: TGTGCCAGCAGCCTGGGACAGGGAGGATTGGAGGGTGAAAAACTGTTTTTT; CDR3: CASSLGQGGLEGEKLFF
J: TRBJ2-1; V: TRBV2; size: .; D: .; DNA: TGTGCCAGCAGGGTAGATCACAATGAGCAGTTCTTC; CDR3: CASRVDHNEQFF
J: TRBJ2-3; V: TRBV7-9; size: .; D: .; DNA: TGTGCCAGCAGTCCCTTTGTCACAGATACGCAGTATTTT; CDR3: CASSPFVTDTQYF
J: TRBJ2-6; V: TRBV2; size: .; D: TRBD2; DNA: TGTGCCAGCACCTCGCCACTAGCGGATCTTCCTGGGGCCAACGTCCTGACTTTC; CDR3: CASTSPLADLPGANVLTF
J: TRBJ1-3; V: TRBV10-1; size: .; D: TRBD1; DNA: TGCGCCAGCAGTGGGGACAGCTCTGGAAACACCATATATTTT; CDR3: CASSGDSSGNTIYF
J: TRBJ1-2; V: TRBV2; size: .; D: .; DNA: TGTGCCAGCAGTGAAATAGGACAGCTTAAAGCGTATGGCTACACCTTC; CDR3: CASSEIGQLKAYGYTF
J: TRBJ2-5; V: TRBV10-2; size: .; D: .; DNA: TGCGCCAGCAGTGCGCAGCGTACGGTTAAAGAGACCCAGTACTTC; CDR3: CASSAQRTVKETQYF
J: TRBJ2-2; V: TRBV11-2; size: .; D: .; DNA: TGTGCCAGCAGCCGGAGGGGAAACACCGGGGAGCTGTTTTTT; CDR3: CASSRRGNTGELFF
J: TRBJ1-2; V: TRBV5-4; size: .; D: TRBD1; DNA: TGTGCCAGCAGCTTGGGAGGGGGCGGTGGCTACACCTTC; CDR3: CASSLGGGGGYTF